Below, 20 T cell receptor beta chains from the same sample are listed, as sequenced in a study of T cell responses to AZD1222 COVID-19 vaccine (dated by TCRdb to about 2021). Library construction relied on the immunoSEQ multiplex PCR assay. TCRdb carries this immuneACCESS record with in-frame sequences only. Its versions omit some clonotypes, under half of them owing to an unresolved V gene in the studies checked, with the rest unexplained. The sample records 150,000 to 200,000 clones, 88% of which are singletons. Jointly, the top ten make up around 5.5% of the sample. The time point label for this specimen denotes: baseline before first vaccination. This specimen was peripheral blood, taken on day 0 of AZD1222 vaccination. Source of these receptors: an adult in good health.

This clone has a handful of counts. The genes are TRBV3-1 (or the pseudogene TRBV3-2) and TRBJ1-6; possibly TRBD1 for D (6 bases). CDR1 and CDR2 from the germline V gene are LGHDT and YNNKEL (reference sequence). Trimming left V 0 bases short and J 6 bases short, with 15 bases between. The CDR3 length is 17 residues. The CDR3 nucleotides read TGTGCCAGCAGCCAAGACCCTGGGGGGGCGATTAATTCACCCCTCCACTTT. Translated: CASSQDPGGAINSPLHF.

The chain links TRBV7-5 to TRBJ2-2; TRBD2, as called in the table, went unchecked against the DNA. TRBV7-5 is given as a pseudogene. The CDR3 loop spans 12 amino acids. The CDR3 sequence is CVRSLVSGELFF. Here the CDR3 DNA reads TGTGTCAGAAGCTTAGTTAGCGGGGAGCTGTTTTTT.

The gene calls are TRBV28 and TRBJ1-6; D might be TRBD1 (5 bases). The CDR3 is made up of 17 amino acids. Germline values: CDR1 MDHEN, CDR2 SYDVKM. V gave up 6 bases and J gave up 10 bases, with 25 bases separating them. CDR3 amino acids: CASSHRQTQGSRSPLHF. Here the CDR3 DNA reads TGTGCCAGCAGCCACAGACAGACCCAGGGAAGTCGGTCACCCCTCCACTTT. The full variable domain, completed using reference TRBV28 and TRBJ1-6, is DVKVTQSSRYLVKRTGEKVFLECVQDMDHENMFWYRQDPGLGLRLIYFSYDVKMKEKGDIPEGYSVSREKKERFSLILESASTNQTSMYLCASSHRQTQGSRSPLHFGNGTRLTVT.

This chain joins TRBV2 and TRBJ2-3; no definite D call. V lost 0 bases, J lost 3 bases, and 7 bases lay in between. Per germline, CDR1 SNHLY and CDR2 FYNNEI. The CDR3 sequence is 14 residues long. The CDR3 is CASSEASQTDTQYF. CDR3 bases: TGTGCCAGCAGTGAAGCGTCGCAGACAGATACGCAGTATTTT. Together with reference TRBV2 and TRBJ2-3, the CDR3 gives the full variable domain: EPEVTQTPSHQVTQMGQEVILRCVPISNHLYFYWYRQILGQKVEFLVSFYNNEISEKSEIFDDQFSVERPDGSNFTLKIRSTKLEDSAMYFCASSEASQTDTQYFGPGTRLTVL.

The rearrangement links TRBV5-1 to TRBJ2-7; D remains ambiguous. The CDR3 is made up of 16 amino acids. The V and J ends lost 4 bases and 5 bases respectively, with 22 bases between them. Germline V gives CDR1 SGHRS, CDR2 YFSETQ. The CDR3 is CASSLGGRQSNNEQYF. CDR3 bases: TGCGCCAGCAGCCTGGGTGGCAGGCAAAGCAATAACGAGCAGTACTTC.

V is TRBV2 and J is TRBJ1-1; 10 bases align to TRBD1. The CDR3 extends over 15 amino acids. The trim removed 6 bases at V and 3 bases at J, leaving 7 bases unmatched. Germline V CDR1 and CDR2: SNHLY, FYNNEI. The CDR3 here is CASSAGQGSDTEAFF. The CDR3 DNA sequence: TGTGCCAGCAGCGCGGGACAGGGGTCCGACACTGAAGCTTTCTTT.

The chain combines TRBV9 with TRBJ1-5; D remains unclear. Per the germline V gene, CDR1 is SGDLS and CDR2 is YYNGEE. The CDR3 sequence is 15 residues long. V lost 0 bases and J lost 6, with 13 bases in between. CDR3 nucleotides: TGTGCCAGCAGCGTAGGGCCCTCAGGAATTCAGCCCCAGCATTTT. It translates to CASSVGPSGIQPQHF.

The CDR3 region is CASSFKGARQAFF. CDR3 sequence (DNA): TGTGCCAGCAGTTTTAAAGGGGCAAGGCAAGCTTTCTTT. The rearrangement links TRBV28 to TRBJ1-1, with TRBD1 as a possible D gene (5 bases). V lost 3 bases to trimming and J lost 9 bases, with 14 bases between them. Per germline, CDR1 MDHEN and CDR2 SYDVKM. The length of the CDR3 is 13 residues. Looking up the rest from reference TRBV28 and TRBJ1-1 gives the full variable domain: DVKVTQSSRYLVKRTGEKVFLECVQDMDHENMFWYRQDPGLGLRLIYFSYDVKMKEKGDIPEGYSVSREKKERFSLILESASTNQTSMYLCASSFKGARQAFFGQGTRLTVV.

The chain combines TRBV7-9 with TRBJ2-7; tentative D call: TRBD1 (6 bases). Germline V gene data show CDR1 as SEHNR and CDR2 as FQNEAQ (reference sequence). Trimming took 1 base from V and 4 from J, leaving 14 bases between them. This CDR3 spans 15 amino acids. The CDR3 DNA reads TGTGCCAGCAGCTTAGAAAATAGGACAGCTTACGAGCAGTACTTC. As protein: CASSLENRTAYEQYF.

The CDR3 DNA reads TGTGCCAGCAGCTTATTCGTGAGGACAACCAACTCCTACAATGAGCAGTTCTTC. Translation: CASSLFVRTTNSYNEQFF. The rearrangement joins TRBV7-8 to TRBJ2-1; D may be TRBD1 (5 bases). CDR3 length: 18 amino acids. Trimming took off 2 bases at V and 0 bases at J, with 17 bases between the two ends. The germline V gene encodes CDR1 SGHVS and CDR2 FQNEAQ. Drawing the rest from reference TRBV7-8 and TRBJ2-1, the complete variable domain is GAGVSQSPRYKVAKRGQDVALRCDPISGHVSLFWYQQALGQGPEFLTYFQNEAQLDKSGLPSDRFFAERPEGSVSTLKIQRTQQEDSAVYLCASSLFVRTTNSYNEQFFGPGTRLTVL.

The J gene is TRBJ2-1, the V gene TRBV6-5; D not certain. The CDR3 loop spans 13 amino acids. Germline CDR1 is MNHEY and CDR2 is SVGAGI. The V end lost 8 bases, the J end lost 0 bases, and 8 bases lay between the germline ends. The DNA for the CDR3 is TGTGCCAGCCGGCGGAGCTCCTACAATGAGCAGTTCTTC. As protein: CASRRSSYNEQFF.

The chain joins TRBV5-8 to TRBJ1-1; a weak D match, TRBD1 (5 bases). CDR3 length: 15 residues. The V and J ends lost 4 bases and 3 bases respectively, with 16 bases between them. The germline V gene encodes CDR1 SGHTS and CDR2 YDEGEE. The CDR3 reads CASSGGRGDHTEAFF. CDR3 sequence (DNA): TGTGCCAGCAGCGGGGGACGGGGTGATCACACTGAAGCTTTCTTT.

Written as DNA, the CDR3 is TGTGCCAGCTCTCCCTCGGGACTAGCGGGACAGGGTGAGCAGTTCTTC. Encoded protein: CASSPSGLAGQGEQFF. The rearrangement links TRBV18 to TRBJ2-7; 13 bases line up with TRBD2. The J call may be in error: the DNA end matches TRBJ2-1 better. This CDR3 has 16 amino acids. CDR1 and CDR2 from the germline V gene are KGHSH and LQKENI.

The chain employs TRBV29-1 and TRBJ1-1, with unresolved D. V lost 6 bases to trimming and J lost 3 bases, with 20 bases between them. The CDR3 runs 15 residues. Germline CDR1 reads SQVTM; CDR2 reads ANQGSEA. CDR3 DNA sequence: TGCAGCGTGATTCCCCATGGAGGAAGGGACACTGAAGCTTTCTTT. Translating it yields CSVIPHGGRDTEAFF.

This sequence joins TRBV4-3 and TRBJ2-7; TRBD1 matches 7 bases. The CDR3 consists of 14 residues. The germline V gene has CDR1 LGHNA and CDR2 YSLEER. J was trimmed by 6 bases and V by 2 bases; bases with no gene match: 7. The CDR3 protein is CASSQTDRAPEQYF. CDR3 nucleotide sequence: TGCGCCAGCAGCCAAACCGACAGGGCCCCCGAGCAGTACTTC.

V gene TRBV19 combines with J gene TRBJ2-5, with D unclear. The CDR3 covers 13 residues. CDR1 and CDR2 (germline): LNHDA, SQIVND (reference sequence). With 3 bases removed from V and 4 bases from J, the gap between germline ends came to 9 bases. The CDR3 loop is CASSMSQRETQYF. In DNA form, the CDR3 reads TGTGCCAGTAGTATGAGTCAGAGAGAGACCCAGTACTTC.

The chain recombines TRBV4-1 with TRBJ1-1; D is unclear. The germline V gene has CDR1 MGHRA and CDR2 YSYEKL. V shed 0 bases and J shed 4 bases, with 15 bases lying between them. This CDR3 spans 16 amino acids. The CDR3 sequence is CASSQERGELITEAFF. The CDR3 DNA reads TGCGCCAGCAGCCAAGAGCGCGGGGAACTAATCACTGAAGCTTTCTTT.

Written as DNA, the CDR3 is TGTGCCAGCAGTGAAATGGGGACAGGGATAGAGACCCAGTACTTC. Protein product: CASSEMGTGIETQYF. The chain recombines TRBV6-1 with TRBJ2-5; TRBD1 aligns across 9 bases. The ends lost 2 bases at V and 4 bases at J; junction bases unmatched: 5. From germline, CDR1 is MNHNS and CDR2 SASEGT. The CDR3 runs to 15 residues.

This chain's CDR3 is CAHGQGGEKLFF. CDR3 bases: TGTGCCCACGGACAGGGGGGAGAAAAACTGTTTTTT. The chain uses TRBV10-3 and TRBJ1-4; 10 bases fit TRBD1. V was clipped by 11 bases and J by 8 bases; unmatched bases: 5. CDR1 is ENHRY and CDR2 is SYGVKD in the germline V gene. The CDR3 sequence is 12 residues long.

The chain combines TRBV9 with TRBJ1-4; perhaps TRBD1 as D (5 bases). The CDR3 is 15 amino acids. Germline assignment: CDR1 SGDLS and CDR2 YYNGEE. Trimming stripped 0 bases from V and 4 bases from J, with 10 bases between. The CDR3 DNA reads TGTGCCAGCAGCGTAGAAGAGGGGATTAATGAAAAACTGTTTTTT. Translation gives CASSVEEGINEKLFF.